Given below is one T cell receptor (beta chain) in context. This clonotype was counted a few times. This receptor's antigen is unknown. No much larger clone is present one base from it, and per-base qualities are unavailable. What the time point label conveys for this sample: sample taken at primary tumor resection. Whole RNA extracted from tumor and nontumor lung tissue, or from cryopreserved PBMC samples, was used for TCR sequencing without cell sorting. The donors were more than 65 patients from the lung TRACERx cohort who had early-stage, untreated non-small cell lung cancer. Only patients for whom sufficient RNA was available from at least two tumor regions were selected for TCR sequencing. This sample is part of a study of spatial heterogeneity in lung cancer (dated by TCRdb to the late 2010s). Regarding the research as a whole: More beta-chain than alpha-chain transcripts were consistently detected, likely reflecting higher beta-chain transcript abundance. In the raw uncorrected reads, each unique combination of TCR and UMI appeared on average more than ten times. TCR alpha and beta repertoires were quantitatively compared across multiple tumor regions, matched nontumor lung and blood in non-small cell lung cancer. The study linked features of the TCR repertoire to counts of nonsynonymous mutations, which were determined by whole-exome sequencing of tumor tissue. At surgery, roughly 220 tumor regions, 64 matched nontumor lung samples and 56 PBMC samples were TCR-sequenced for both alpha and beta chains.

Library construction relied on 5' RACE. Sequencing used a NextSeq 500. To allow correction of PCR and sequencing errors, the TCR library protocol tagged every TCR cDNA molecule with a unique molecular identifier. Per the original workflow: TCR identification, UMI-based error correction and CDR3 extraction were performed with Decombinator tools. Expanded TCRs were defined as those above a frequency of 2 per 1,000, corresponding to the top 1% of the tumor frequency distribution. Renyi diversity was calculated using the R vegan package after each repertoire was subsampled 100 times to 5,000 TCRs. CDR3 similarity networks were constructed using string-kernel similarity of amino acid triplets, with links drawn between CDR3s whose pairwise similarity was above 0.82. The public reads were run again by TCRdb, first through fastp at Q25 and then through MiXCR, and only productive beta chains were kept. Entries that share a CDR3 protein sequence are merged under the most common genes and DNA. The V and J calls and clone size are TCRdb's, not the authors'. This sample has tens of thousands of distinct CDR3 sequences in its table, and 15% to 25% of those were observed once. The ten most abundant clones make up 5% to 7.5% of the sample.

Overall study outcomes, separate from this receptor: Ubiquitous expanded tumor TCRs were found in blood more often at tumor resection than at routine follow-up. Confirming at a functional level the hypothesis that regional TCRs recognize regional mutations was considered to require additional single-cell paired TCR alpha and beta sequencing.

From the cysteine through the phenylalanine, the CDR3 covers 14 amino acids. CDR3 DNA only is kept here, 42 bases in frame from base 1. Per the germline V gene, SQVTM is the CDR1 and ANQGSEA is the CDR2. Trimming takes 0 bases from V and 2 bases from J, and the germline ends sit 9 bases apart. This TCR was sampled from a male donor with early-stage non-small cell lung cancer. The rearrangement joined TRBV29-1 to TRBJ2-3; the D gene identity is not certain. The sequencing used PBMCs, collected at surgery. Here the CDR3 is given as CSVEDRHPTDTQYF. The nucleotide sequence reads TGCAGCGTTGAAGATCGGCACCCCACAGATACGCAGTATTTT.